These T cell receptor beta chains were read from a single sample in a study of T cells in localized non-small cell lung cancer. Method: immunoSEQ multiplex PCR; TCRdb's copy keeps in-frame clones and lacks some. The sample has about 12,000 clones; around 85% are singletons. The sample here was peripheral blood, taken before any cancer treatment. The receptors derive from a male donor older than 55 with stage I lung adenocarcinoma. Each CDR3 is given with its conserved first and last residue.

v_call: TRBV5-8; j_call: TRBJ2-7; cdr3_aa: CASSLVGQGEDEQYF
v_call: TRBV29-1; j_call: TRBJ2-2; cdr3_aa: CSVELGSEGTGELFF
v_call: TRBV11-2; j_call: TRBJ2-2; cdr3_aa: CASTPRRANTGELFF
v_call: TRBV27; j_call: TRBJ2-7; cdr3_aa: CASSLRVDYEQYF
v_call: TRBV20-1; j_call: TRBJ1-1; cdr3_aa: CSAYRAVEAFF
v_call: TRBV29-1; j_call: TRBJ2-7; cdr3_aa: CSVQTGVREQYF
v_call: TRBV6-1; j_call: TRBJ1-5; cdr3_aa: CASSGTGVSNQPQHF
v_call: TRBV5-1; j_call: TRBJ2-2; cdr3_aa: CASSFSGGDTGELFF
v_call: TRBV2; j_call: TRBJ2-1; cdr3_aa: CASSSIGQFF
v_call: TRBV18; j_call: TRBJ2-3; cdr3_aa: CASSPRTGFGTDTQYF
v_call: TRBV18; j_call: TRBJ1-1; cdr3_aa: CASSARWQPRGTEAFF
v_call: TRBV5-1; j_call: TRBJ2-2; cdr3_aa: CASSLGTGTARELFF
v_call: TRBV28; j_call: TRBJ1-2; cdr3_aa: CASSDRGVYGYTF
v_call: TRBV15; j_call: TRBJ2-3; cdr3_aa: CATSREPTSDTQYF
v_call: TRBV6-5; j_call: TRBJ2-3; cdr3_aa: CASSYRFKGDTQYF
v_call: TRBV4-2; j_call: TRBJ2-5; cdr3_aa: CASSQGGLAGIFQETQYF
v_call: TRBV5-6; j_call: TRBJ2-1; cdr3_aa: CASSLMSSHEQFF
v_call: TRBV25-1; j_call: TRBJ1-2; cdr3_aa: CASTTGVGYTF
v_call: TRBV19; j_call: TRBJ2-2; cdr3_aa: CASSTPPGRRPGELFF
v_call: TRBV5-6; j_call: TRBJ2-1; cdr3_aa: CASRVGRKYNEQFF
v_call: TRBV20-1; j_call: TRBJ2-7; cdr3_aa: CSASGSYEQYF
v_call: TRBV6-1; j_call: TRBJ2-5; cdr3_aa: CASSTSGGHQETQYF
v_call: TRBV11-3; j_call: TRBJ2-2; cdr3_aa: CASSPGQGNTGELFF
v_call: TRBV4-3; j_call: TRBJ2-1; cdr3_aa: CASGQGQGGNEQFF
v_call: TRBV30; j_call: TRBJ2-3; cdr3_aa: CAWESLVGSDTQYF
v_call: TRBV27; j_call: TRBJ2-3; cdr3_aa: CASSFGGPDTQYF
v_call: TRBV2; j_call: TRBJ1-4; cdr3_aa: CASILGKTNEKLFF
v_call: TRBV19; j_call: TRBJ2-5; cdr3_aa: CASRSGGTQYF
v_call: TRBV5-1; j_call: TRBJ2-1; cdr3_aa: CASSLVVTSARSSYNEQFF
v_call: TRBV10-1; j_call: TRBJ2-4; cdr3_aa: CASSVLGWRQGEGIQYF
v_call: TRBV27; j_call: TRBJ2-1; cdr3_aa: CASRYREGYNEQFF
v_call: TRBV29-1; j_call: TRBJ1-1; cdr3_aa: CSGSQGENTEAFF
v_call: TRBV29-1; j_call: TRBJ2-5; cdr3_aa: CSGTGLGGETQYF
v_call: TRBV7-2; j_call: TRBJ2-5; cdr3_aa: CASSFGGGKETQYF
v_call: TRBV15; j_call: TRBJ2-5; cdr3_aa: CATSRQLAGEETQYF
v_call: TRBV6-5; j_call: TRBJ2-1; cdr3_aa: CASSSMTGPYYNEQFF
v_call: TRBV28; j_call: TRBJ2-7; cdr3_aa: CASSLQVLGGYEQYF